This T cell receptor (beta chain) appears in the sequencing data of a study of T cells after yellow fever vaccination. Only a few counts were recorded for this clonotype. The germline V and J ends were trimmed by 2 bases and 3 bases, with 17 bases remaining between them. CDR3 size: 16 residues. CDR1 and CDR2 from the germline V gene are SGHTS and YDEGEE. TCRdb reanalysed the 5' RACE reads using MiXCR and keeps one entry per CDR3 protein. The sample includes approximately 510,000 distinct CDR3 sequences, less than 25% of them seen just once. This sequence was found in a young man who received the YFV17D yellow fever vaccine. The sample here was PBMCs, taken around 3 weeks after the first yellow fever vaccination. This chain connects TRBV5-8 to TRBJ1-1, with D perhaps matching TRBD1 (6 bases). The CDR3 nucleotides read TGTGCCAGCAGCTTCAAGACCAGGGGCGCGGACACTGAAGCTTTCTTT. Translated, it gives CASSFKTRGADTEAFF.